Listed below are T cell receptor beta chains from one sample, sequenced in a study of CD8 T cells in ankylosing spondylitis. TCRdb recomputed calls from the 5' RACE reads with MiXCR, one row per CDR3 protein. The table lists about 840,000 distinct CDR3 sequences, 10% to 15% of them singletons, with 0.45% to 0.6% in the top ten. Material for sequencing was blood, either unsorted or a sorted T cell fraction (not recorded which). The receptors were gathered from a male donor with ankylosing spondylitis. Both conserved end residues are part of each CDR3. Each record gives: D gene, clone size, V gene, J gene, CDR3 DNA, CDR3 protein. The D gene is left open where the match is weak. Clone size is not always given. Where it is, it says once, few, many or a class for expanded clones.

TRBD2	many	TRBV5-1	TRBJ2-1	TGCGCCAGCAGCTTGGCCGGAGCGGGGGGGTACAATGAGCAGTTCTTC	CASSLAGAGGYNEQFF
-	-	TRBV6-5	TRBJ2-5	TGTGCCAGCAGGAGGTGGGGAGAGACCCAGTACTTC	CASRRWGETQYF
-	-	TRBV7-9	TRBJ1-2	TGTGCCAGCAGCCGAGAATTCAGTGGGGAGGGAGCTGGCTACACCTTC	CASSREFSGEGAGYTF
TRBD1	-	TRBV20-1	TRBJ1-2	TGCAGCGCTACCGGGACAGGGGTGAACTATGGCTACACCTTC	CSATGTGVNYGYTF
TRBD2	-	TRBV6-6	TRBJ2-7	TGTGCCAGCAAGGGCGGGGGAATCTACGAGCAGTACTTC	CASKGGGIYEQYF
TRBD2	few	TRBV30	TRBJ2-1	TGTGCCTTCAATAGCGGGGGCGGCAATGAGCAGTTCTTC	CAFNSGGGNEQFF
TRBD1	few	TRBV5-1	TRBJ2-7	TGCGCCAGCAGCTCGCAGGGGGACACCTACGAGCAGTACTTC	CASSSQGDTYEQYF
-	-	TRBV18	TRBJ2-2	TGTGCCAGCTCACCACCGAGGGGGGAGCTGTTTTTT	CASSPPRGELFF
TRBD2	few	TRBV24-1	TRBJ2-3	TGTGCCACCAGTCTGACTAGCGGGAGAACAGCAGATACGCAGTATTTT	CATSLTSGRTADTQYF
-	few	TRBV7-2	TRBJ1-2	TGTGCCAGCAGCTTAGTAGCGGCAGGGCCTAACTATGGCTACACCTTC	CASSLVAAGPNYGYTF
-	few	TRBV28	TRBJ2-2	TGTGCCAGCATGCTAATGCGGACCTTCGGGGAGCTGTTTTTT	CASMLMRTFGELFF
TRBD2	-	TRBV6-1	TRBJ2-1	TGTGCCAGCAGTGAAAGCAGGACTAGCGGGAGTAGCAATGAGCAGTTCTTC	CASSESRTSGSSNEQFF
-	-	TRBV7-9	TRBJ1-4	TGTGCCAGCAGCTTAATGGGACTCCGGGAAAAACTGTTTTTT	CASSLMGLREKLFF
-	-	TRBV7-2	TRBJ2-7	TGTGCCAGCAGCTTAGTTAGTCAGGGTTCCTACGAGCAGTACTTC	CASSLVSQGSYEQYF
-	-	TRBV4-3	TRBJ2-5	TGCGCCAGCAGCCAAGATTCAGGTAGTACTGCCCAAGAGACCCAGTACTTC	CASSQDSGSTAQETQYF
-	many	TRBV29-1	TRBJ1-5	TGCAGCGTTACCGAAACGGTGGGTCAGCCCCAGCATTTT	CSVTETVGQPQHF
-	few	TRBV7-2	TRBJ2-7	TGTGCCAGCACCCTGGGGGGAGCTAGCACCTACGAGCAGTACTTC	CASTLGGASTYEQYF
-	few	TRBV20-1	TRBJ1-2	TGCAGTGCTAGAGGGAACACATACACCTTC	CSARGNTYTF
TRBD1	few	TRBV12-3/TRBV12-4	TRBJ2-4	TGTGCCAGCAGGGGCCGGGACAGGGTTATTCTCGGGGGAAACATTCAGTACTTC	CASRGRDRVILGGNIQYF
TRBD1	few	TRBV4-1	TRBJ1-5	TGCGCCAGCAGCCAAGAACCCCCCGGGACAGGGCAGCATTTT	CASSQEPPGTGQHF
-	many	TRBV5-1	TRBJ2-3	TGCGCCAGCAGCTTCCTATCCGGGACGGTCACAGATACGCAGTATTTT	CASSFLSGTVTDTQYF
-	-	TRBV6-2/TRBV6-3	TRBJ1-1	TGTGCCAGCAGTTACTTGGTTCAGGGGACAGAAGCTTTCTTT	CASSYLVQGTEAFF
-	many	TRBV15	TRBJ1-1	TGTGCCACCAGCAGATACACAGGGACTGAAGCTTTCTTT	CATSRYTGTEAFF
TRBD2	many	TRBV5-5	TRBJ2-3	TGTGCCAGCAGCTTGACTGGGACTAGCGGGGCAGATACGCAGTATTTT	CASSLTGTSGADTQYF
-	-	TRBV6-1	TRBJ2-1	TGTGCCAGCAGGCCGGAGTCCTCCTACAATGAGCAGTTCTTC	CASRPESSYNEQFF
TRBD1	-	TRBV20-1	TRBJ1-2	TGCAGTGCTAGTACAGGGGGGATCTATGGCTACACCTTC	CSASTGGIYGYTF
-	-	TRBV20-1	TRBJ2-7	TGCAGTTGCTCGGCAGGGAGCTCCTACGAGCAGTACTTC	CSCSAGSSYEQYF
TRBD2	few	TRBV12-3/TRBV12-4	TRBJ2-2	TGTGCCAGCAGTCATACTAGCGGGAGAGGGACCGGGGAGCTGTTTTTT	CASSHTSGRGTGELFF
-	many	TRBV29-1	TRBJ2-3	TGCAGCGTCGAGGGGGACCCCTGGCCAGATACGCAGTATTTT	CSVEGDPWPDTQYF
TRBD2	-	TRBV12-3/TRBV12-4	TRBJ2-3	TGTGCCAGCAGTCAGGCCTTCTCCGGGACTAACACAGATACGCAGTATTTT	CASSQAFSGTNTDTQYF
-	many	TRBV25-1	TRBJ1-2	TGTGCCAGCAGTGCAGGGGATTATGGCTACACCTTC	CASSAGDYGYTF
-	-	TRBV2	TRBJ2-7	TGTGCCAGCAGTGTGAGTCAGCGGGCTTACTACGAGCAGTACTTC	CASSVSQRAYYEQYF
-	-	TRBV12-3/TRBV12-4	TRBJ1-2	TGTGCCAGCAGTCCTAGACAGCGGGGAGTCTATGGCTACACCTTC	CASSPRQRGVYGYTF
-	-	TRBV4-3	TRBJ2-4	TGCGCCAGCAGCCAAGGAGTCGGGGACGGGGCGAGTAACATTCAGTACTTC	CASSQGVGDGASNIQYF
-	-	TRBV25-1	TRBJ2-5	TGTGCCAGCAGTGCTGTGGAGGGAAGGGAGACCCAGTACTTC	CASSAVEGRETQYF
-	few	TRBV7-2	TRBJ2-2	TGTGCCAGCAGCTCAAGGACACTGAACACCGGGGAGCTGTTTTTT	CASSSRTLNTGELFF
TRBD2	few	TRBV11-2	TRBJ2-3	TGTGCCAGCAGCTTAAGGAGACTAGCCGTAACGAGCACAGATACGCAGTATTTT	CASSLRRLAVTSTDTQYF
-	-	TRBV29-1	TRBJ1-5	TGCAGCGTGTCCAGGGGAAATAGCAATCAGCCCCAGCATTTT	CSVSRGNSNQPQHF
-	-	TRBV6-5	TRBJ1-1	TGTGCCAGCAGAAGTTCCGGGGGAGCGGCTGAAGCTTTCTTT	CASRSSGGAAEAFF
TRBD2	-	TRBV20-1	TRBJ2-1	TGCAGTGCCCCGAGCCTAACTAGCGGGAGGACTGAGCAGTTCTTC	CSAPSLTSGRTEQFF
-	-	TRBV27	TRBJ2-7	TGTGCCACCGAGGCCTGGGGTTACCGGGGCGAGCAGTACTTC	CATEAWGYRGEQYF
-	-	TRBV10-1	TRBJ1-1	TGCGCCAGCAGTGAAACGGGGGGGATGAACACTGAAGCTTTCTTT	CASSETGGMNTEAFF
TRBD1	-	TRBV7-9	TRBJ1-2	TGTGCCAGCAGCGCGGGACAGGAGAACTATGGCTACACCTTC	CASSAGQENYGYTF
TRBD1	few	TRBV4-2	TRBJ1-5	TGTGCCAGCGGAGACAGGGCCCTGTCGCCCCAGCATTTT	CASGDRALSPQHF
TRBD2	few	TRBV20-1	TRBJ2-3	TGCAGTGCCCCTAGGACTAGCGGGAGTAGGACAGATACGCAGTATTTT	CSAPRTSGSRTDTQYF
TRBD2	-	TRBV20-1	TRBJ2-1	TGCAGTGCTAGGGGTCCTAGCGGGAGTTTATATGAGCAGTTCTTC	CSARGPSGSLYEQFF
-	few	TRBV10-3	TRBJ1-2	TGTGCCATCAGTGTGTCTCGGGGAGGAGACTATGGCTACACCTTC	CAISVSRGGDYGYTF
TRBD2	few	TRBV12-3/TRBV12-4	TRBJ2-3	TGTGCCACCAAATGGGGGGGTCGGGATACGCAGTATTTT	CATKWGGRDTQYF
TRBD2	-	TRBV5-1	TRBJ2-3	TGCGCCAGCAGCTTCCTAGCGGGGGGACTGGATACGCAGTATTTT	CASSFLAGGLDTQYF
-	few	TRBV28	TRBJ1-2	TGTGCCAGCTCCGGGGGCAGGGGAACGCCGAACTATGGCTACACCTTC	CASSGGRGTPNYGYTF
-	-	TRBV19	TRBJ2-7	TGTGCCAGTAGTATCGCGGCCTATAGTACCCACGAGCAGTACTTC	CASSIAAYSTHEQYF
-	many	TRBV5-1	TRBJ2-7	TGCGCCAGCAGCGCACAGGGTGGTCCCTACGAGCAGTACTTC	CASSAQGGPYEQYF
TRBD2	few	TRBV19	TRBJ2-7	TGTGCCAGTTCGACCGGGACTACCGGCTACGAGCAGTACTTC	CASSTGTTGYEQYF
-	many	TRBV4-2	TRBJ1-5	TGTGCCAGCAGCCAACCGGACAGTAGCAATCAGCCCCAGCATTTT	CASSQPDSSNQPQHF
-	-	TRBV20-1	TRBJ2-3	TGCAGTGCTAGAGTCCCCTCCCAACCAGATACGCAGTATTTT	CSARVPSQPDTQYF